The rows below give T cell receptor beta chains drawn from one sample of a study of cytomegalovirus exposure and HLA in healthy donors. Profiling relied on immunoSEQ multiplex PCR, and the TCRdb table lists in-frame clones only, not all of them. The sample yields 130,000 to 150,000 clones, over 75% seen once. Sequencing was done on a sample of PBMCs. All receptors come from a man younger than 40 in good health and CMV-seronegative. Both conserved end residues are part of each CDR3. A D gene is named only where the DNA matches it firmly. Where a row states a size, it is once, few, many or the class of an expanded clone; other rows omit it.

j_call v_call clone_size d_call cdr3_aa cdr3_nt
TRBJ1-2 TRBV28 few TRBD1 CASSLGTDYGYTF TGTGCCAGCAGTTTAGGGACAGACTATGGCTACACCTTC
TRBJ2-5 TRBV6-1 . TRBD2 CASSEGAGGRETQYF TGTGCCAGCAGTGAAGGGGCGGGGGGCCGGGAGACCCAGTACTTC
TRBJ2-1 TRBV13 . TRBD2 CASSPSSSGRGGEQFF TGTGCCAGCAGCCCCTCCTCTAGCGGGAGAGGGGGTGAGCAGTTCTTC
TRBJ2-7 TRBV6-6 few . CASSLLSRGSYEQYF TGTGCCAGCAGTTTACTCTCCAGGGGTAGTTACGAGCAGTACTTC
TRBJ1-1 TRBV18 . . CASSLGPQNTEAFF TGTGCCAGCTCACTGGGCCCCCAGAACACTGAAGCTTTCTTT
TRBJ1-3 TRBV13 . . CASSLRGNTIYF TGTGCCAGCAGCTTACGGGGAAACACCATATATTTT
TRBJ1-2 TRBV28 . TRBD1 CASSLLRTGGDGYTF TGTGCCAGCAGTTTATTACGGACAGGGGGTGATGGCTACACCTTC
TRBJ1-4 TRBV9 . TRBD1 CASSVATGEVGEKLFF TGTGCCAGCAGCGTAGCGACAGGGGAAGTGGGGGAAAAACTGTTTTTT
TRBJ2-5 TRBV6-1 once TRBD2 CASSEDPSGVLETQYF TGTGCCAGCAGTGAAGACCCTAGCGGGGTATTGGAGACCCAGTACTTC
TRBJ2-7 TRBV6-5 . . CASSYFQASYEQYF TGTGCCAGCAGTTATTTTCAGGCCTCCTACGAGCAGTACTTC
TRBJ1-5 TRBV6-5 few . CASSLSGFDQPQHF TGTGCCAGCAGTTTATCAGGGTTCGATCAGCCCCAGCATTTT
TRBJ1-6 TRBV28 . . CASSYQGDYNSPLHF TGTGCCAGCAGTTACCAGGGTGATTATAATTCACCCCTCCACTTT
TRBJ2-7 TRBV5-4 . . CASSYSGTLNEQYF TGTGCCAGCAGTTATAGCGGTACCCTTAACGAGCAGTACTTC
TRBJ2-7 TRBV9 few . CASSSSPYEQYF TGTGCCAGCAGCTCGAGTCCCTACGAGCAGTACTTC
TRBJ1-4 TRBV5-4 . TRBD1 CASSLAPGGAGFGEKLFF TGTGCCAGCAGCTTGGCCCCAGGGGGCGCTGGGTTTGGTGAAAAACTGTTTTTT
TRBJ2-5 TRBV6-1 . TRBD2 CASSGEGLAQETQYF TGTGCCAGCAGCGGAGAGGGACTAGCCCAAGAGACCCAGTACTTC
TRBJ2-1 TRBV10-3 . TRBD2 CAINRGSPSEQFF TGTGCCATCAACCGCGGGAGTCCGAGTGAGCAGTTCTTC
TRBJ1-2 TRBV5-1 . TRBD1 CASSSGQYYGYTF TGCGCCAGCAGCTCGGGACAGTACTATGGCTACACCTTC
TRBJ1-5 TRBV28 . TRBD1 CASRITGVQPQHF TGTGCCAGCAGGATCACAGGGGTCCAGCCCCAGCATTTT
TRBJ2-1 TRBV6-1 . . CASSAQRTRNNNEQFF TGTGCCAGCAGTGCCCAGAGGACACGAAACAACAATGAGCAGTTCTTC
TRBJ1-1 TRBV5-1 few . CASSLDPNTEAFF TGCGCCAGCAGCCTAGACCCGAACACTGAAGCTTTCTTT
TRBJ1-1 TRBV2 . . CASSKQAYGEAFF TGTGCCAGCAGTAAACAGGCTTACGGTGAAGCTTTCTTT
TRBJ1-5 TRBV5-1 once . CASSFEGGVGQPQHF TGCGCCAGCAGCTTTGAGGGAGGGGTGGGCCAGCCCCAGCATTTT
TRBJ2-3 TRBV19 few TRBD1 CASSIGGTGSYPDTQYF TGTGCCAGTAGTATAGGGGGGACAGGGTCATATCCAGATACGCAGTATTTT
TRBJ1-1 TRBV5-1 . . CASKRAMNTEAFF TGCGCCAGCAAGAGGGCTATGAACACTGAAGCTTTCTTT
TRBJ2-3 TRBV2 . . CASSDRGGSDTQYF TGTGCCAGCAGTGACCGTGGAGGGTCGGATACGCAGTATTTT
TRBJ2-7 TRBV5-6 once . CASSLSVFAGQSYEQYF TGTGCCAGCAGCTTGTCGGTCTTCGCGGGACAGTCCTACGAGCAGTACTTC
TRBJ2-6 TRBV5-1 . . CASGSWGTSSGANVLTF TGCGCCAGCGGTTCGTGGGGGACAAGCTCTGGGGCCAACGTCCTGACTTTC
TRBJ2-7 TRBV9 . TRBD2 CASSVGPAGASEQYF TGTGCCAGCAGCGTAGGCCCAGCGGGAGCTTCCGAGCAGTACTTC
TRBJ2-5 TRBV5-6 . TRBD1 CASEGQGVETQYF TGTGCCTCCGAGGGGCAGGGGGTGGAGACCCAGTACTTC
TRBJ2-7 TRBV28 . . CASITPQGSYEQYF TGTGCCAGCATTACCCCACAGGGTTCCTACGAGCAGTACTTC
TRBJ1-2 TRBV6-5 . TRBD1 CASATGGDPVSYTF TGTGCCAGCGCCACAGGGGGGGACCCCGTAAGCTACACCTTC
TRBJ1-2 TRBV29-1 . TRBD1 CSVEKTGTYGYTF TGCAGCGTTGAAAAGACAGGGACCTATGGCTACACCTTC
TRBJ1-5 TRBV5-5 . . CASSQDSNRGPQHF TGTGCCAGCAGCCAAGACAGCAACCGAGGGCCCCAGCATTTT
TRBJ1-4 TRBV11-2 once . CASSRNWGENEKLFF TGTGCCAGCAGCCGAAACTGGGGGGAAAATGAAAAACTGTTTTTT
TRBJ2-5 TRBV5-1 . TRBD2 CASTGLAGGAVTQYF TGCGCCAGCACTGGACTAGCGGGGGGGGCTGTGACCCAGTACTTC
TRBJ2-3 TRBV5-1 . . CASSLAYLPRTDTQYF TGCGCCAGCAGCTTGGCCTATCTCCCCAGGACAGATACGCAGTATTTT
TRBJ1-1 TRBV6-5 . . CASTSQAGTEAFF TGTGCCAGCACCTCCCAGGCGGGAACTGAAGCTTTCTTT
TRBJ1-5 TRBV4-2 few . CASSQEGQLNQPQHF TGTGCCAGCAGCCAGGAAGGACAGCTCAATCAGCCCCAGCATTTT
TRBJ2-7 TRBV6-6 . TRBD1 CASSYSRDSHYEQYF TGTGCCAGCAGTTACTCCCGGGACAGTCACTACGAGCAGTACTTC
TRBJ1-3 TRBV6-6 . . CASSYRTASSGNTIYF TGTGCCAGCAGTTACCGGACAGCCAGCTCTGGAAACACCATATATTTT
TRBJ1-1 TRBV28 . . CASKEGPSSTEAFF TGTGCCAGCAAGGAGGGACCGTCGAGCACTGAAGCTTTCTTT
TRBJ2-5 TRBV2 . . CASRDNLLQETQYF TGTGCCAGCAGGGACAACCTCCTGCAAGAGACCCAGTACTTC
TRBJ1-1 TRBV5-6 . TRBD1 CASSYTGGLEAFF TGTGCCAGCAGCTACACAGGGGGCCTTGAAGCTTTCTTT
TRBJ2-3 TRBV28 . . CASSLFGGVSTDTQYF TGTGCCAGCAGTTTATTCGGAGGGGTTAGCACAGATACGCAGTATTTT
TRBJ2-7 TRBV9 . TRBD1 CASSADRGMPTEQYF TGTGCCAGCAGCGCCGACAGGGGAATGCCGACCGAGCAGTACTTC
TRBJ2-3 TRBV29-1 . . CSVFGTSTDTQYF TGCAGCGTCTTCGGGACTAGCACAGATACGCAGTATTTT
TRBJ1-1 TRBV2 few . CASSVEENTEAFF TGTGCCAGCAGTGTGGAGGAGAACACTGAAGCTTTCTTT
TRBJ2-7 TRBV19 . . CASSIDQYSYEQYF TGTGCCAGTAGTATAGATCAGTATTCCTACGAGCAGTACTTC
TRBJ2-7 TRBV14 . . CASSSWPRVDRQYF TGTGCCAGCAGCTCGTGGCCCAGGGTAGATAGGCAGTACTTC
TRBJ1-5 TRBV28 . TRBD1 CASIPGGQGPQPQHF TGTGCCAGCATTCCAGGGGGACAGGGGCCCCAGCCCCAGCATTTT